These T cell receptor beta chains were read from a single sample in a study of blood T cells in healthy people across ages. MiXCR was run by TCRdb on the 5' RACE reads, yielding one entry per CDR3 protein. The table includes some 1,800,000 distinct CDR3 sequences, around 40% detected once. The sample was blood. These receptors were collected from a human donor in good health. The CDR3 runs from the conserved cysteine through the conserved F or W. A D gene is named only where the DNA matches it firmly. Clone size appears in some rows only: once, few, many, or a class for an expanded clone.

>-|-|TRBJ1-1|TRBV20-1
CSAPSGTEEAFF
TGCAGTGCCCCCTCGGGGACTGAAGAAGCTTTCTTT
>few|-|TRBJ2-5|TRBV20-1
CSARDGGRTPQYF
TGCAGTGCTAGAGATGGGGGCCGCACACCCCAGTACTTC
>few|TRBD2|TRBJ2-6|TRBV19
CASSSPWGGSGANVLTF
TGTGCCAGTAGTTCCCCATGGGGGGGATCTGGGGCCAACGTCCTGACTTTC
>-|-|TRBJ1-2|TRBV25-1
CASLADREGHQGYGYTF
TGTGCCAGTTTAGCTGACAGAGAAGGGCACCAGGGCTATGGCTACACCTTC
>-|-|TRBJ2-7|TRBV20-1
CSARFLLGTRLYEQYF
TGCAGTGCTAGATTCTTACTAGGGACAAGACTCTACGAGCAGTACTTC
>-|-|TRBJ2-5|TRBV12-3/TRBV12-4
CASSFQGAPGETQYF
TGTGCCAGCAGTTTCCAGGGAGCGCCCGGAGAGACCCAGTACTTC
>few|TRBD1|TRBJ2-7|TRBV29-1
CSVADRGDLGEQYF
TGCAGCGTGGCTGACAGGGGTGATTTGGGCGAGCAGTACTTC
>few|-|TRBJ1-2|TRBV15
CATSSDPSVLGQYGYTF
TGTGCCACCAGCAGTGATCCCTCGGTCTTGGGGCAGTATGGCTACACCTTC
>once|-|TRBJ2-7|TRBV7-2
CASTIGGRSYEQYF
TGTGCCAGCACGATTGGCGGACGGTCCTACGAGCAGTACTTC
>-|-|TRBJ1-2|TRBV12-3/TRBV12-4
CASSLRAGTFSGYTF
TGTGCCAGCAGTTTAAGAGCAGGGACTTTTAGTGGCTACACCTTC
>-|TRBD1|TRBJ2-3|TRBV25-1
CASSEYFNRGLATDTQYF
TGTGCCAGCAGTGAATATTTCAACAGGGGTCTGGCCACAGATACGCAGTATTTT
>-|-|TRBJ2-7|TRBV29-1
CSVESREEPTEQYF
TGCAGCGTTGAATCCAGGGAGGAACCTACGGAGCAGTACTTC